The rows below give T cell receptor beta chains drawn from one sample of a study of shared clonotypes between healthy human individuals. Profiled with immunoSEQ multiplex PCR; TCRdb holds only in-frame clones, not every one. The table has nearly 1,000,000 clones, over 60% seen once. Input material: memory CD4+ T cells sorted from blood. These receptors originate from a man aged 18 to 35 in good health. Both conserved end residues are part of each CDR3. The D gene is left open where the match is weak. Only part of the rows carry a size: once, few, many, or a class if the clone is expanded.

TRBJ1-5,TRBD1,TRBV4-1,-,TGCGCCAGCAGCCAAGCCCCGGCAGGGGGCTCCGATCAGCCCCAGCATTTT,CASSQAPAGGSDQPQHF
TRBJ2-5,TRBD2,TRBV7-8,-,TGTGCCAGCAGCTTAGTTCGGGGGGGCCAAGAGACCCAGTACTTC,CASSLVRGGQETQYF
TRBJ2-7,-,TRBV6-5,-,TGTGCCAGCAGCTCAGGTCTAGCGAATCTTCACGAGCAGTACTTC,CASSSGLANLHEQYF
TRBJ2-1,-,TRBV7-3,-,TGTGCCAGCAGCTTTGGCAATGAGCAGTTCTTC,CASSFGNEQFF
TRBJ2-3,TRBD2,TRBV30,-,TGTGCCTGGAGCCCCGGACTAGCGGGGGGGGGCGATACGCAGTATTTT,CAWSPGLAGGGDTQYF
TRBJ2-2,-,TRBV5-1,-,TGCGCCAGCAGTGAGCGCGGGTCGAACACCGGGGAGCTGTTTTTT,CASSERGSNTGELFF
TRBJ1-5,-,TRBV5-6,-,TGTGCCAGCAGCTTCCAACCGATCAATCAGCCCCAGCATTTT,CASSFQPINQPQHF
TRBJ2-1,TRBD2,TRBV2,-,TGTGCCAGCAGTGGCCGGGTAGCGGGAGTGAATGATGAGCAGTTCTTC,CASSGRVAGVNDEQFF
TRBJ1-4,-,TRBV9,-,TGTGCCAGCAGCTTAACAGGGTTAACTAATGAAAAACTGTTTTTT,CASSLTGLTNEKLFF
TRBJ2-3,TRBD1,TRBV5-4,-,TGTGCCAGCAGTCGGACAGGGGGCTCAGATACGCAGTATTTT,CASSRTGGSDTQYF
TRBJ2-7,-,TRBV10-1,few,TGCGCCAGCAGTACAGGGCCAGGGGAGCAGTACTTC,CASSTGPGEQYF
TRBJ2-7,TRBD1,TRBV28,-,TGTGCCAGCAGCCGCGGGACAGGGGGCCCCCGCGAGCAGTACTTC,CASSRGTGGPREQYF
TRBJ2-7,-,TRBV28,once,TGTGCCAGCAGTTTATACGGCCAACTAAGAGTTATATACGAGCAGTACTTC,CASSLYGQLRVIYEQYF
TRBJ2-5,TRBD1,TRBV9,-,TGTGCCAGCAGCGTAATGACAGGGATTCAAGAGACCCAGTACTTC,CASSVMTGIQETQYF
TRBJ2-7,-,TRBV7-9,-,TGTGCCAGCAGCTTAAGAACTAGCATGGTCCACGAGCAGTACTTC,CASSLRTSMVHEQYF
TRBJ1-1,-,TRBV15,-,TGTGCCACCAGCACCGAGGGACGCACTGAAGCTTTCTTT,CATSTEGRTEAFF
TRBJ1-6,-,TRBV5-6,-,TGTGCCAGCAGCTTGGCAGGGAGGAATAATTCACCCCTCCACTTT,CASSLAGRNNSPLHF
TRBJ1-1,-,TRBV9,few,TGTGCCAGCAGCCCCACCAGAAGGGTGAACACTGAAGCTTTCTTT,CASSPTRRVNTEAFF
TRBJ2-3,-,TRBV4-3,-,TGCGCCAGCAGCCAAGAGTCGGTCCCAGGGACAGATACGCAGTATTTT,CASSQESVPGTDTQYF
TRBJ2-3,TRBD2,TRBV5-1,-,TGCGCCAGCACCTCGGGACTAGCGGGGCCAGATACGCAGTATTTT,CASTSGLAGPDTQYF
TRBJ2-2,TRBD1,TRBV28,-,TGTGCCAGCAGTCAACAAATCGGACAGGGGGACCCCGGGGAGCTGTTTTTT,CASSQQIGQGDPGELFF
TRBJ1-2,-,TRBV6-5,-,TGTGCCAGCAGTTACTCGAAAGGACCTAACTATGGCTACACCTTC,CASSYSKGPNYGYTF
TRBJ2-1,-,TRBV5-1,-,TGCGCCAGCAGCTTGTCAGGAGGGGGCCTCTCCTACAATGAGCAGTTCTTC,CASSLSGGGLSYNEQFF